A selection of T cell receptor beta chains follows, all from one sample in a study of blood T cell repertoires in COVID-19. Profiling relied on immunoSEQ multiplex PCR, and the TCRdb table lists in-frame clones only, not all of them. Here the sample spans approximately 250,000 clones, around 89% being singletons. The sequencing sample was made of PBMCs or T cells enriched from blood (not recorded which). The receptors derive from a woman in her 30s with acute COVID-19. The CDR3 runs from the conserved cysteine through the conserved F or W. The D gene is left open where the match is weak.

D: TRBD2; V: TRBV4-2; CDR3: CASSQGLAGATYNEQFF
D: TRBD1; V: TRBV18; CDR3: CASSPPIQGATNNEQFF
D: NA; V: TRBV27; CDR3: CASSLPGSSYNEQFF
D: NA; V: TRBV5-1; CDR3: CASSLRDTGELFF
D: TRBD2; V: TRBV5-1; CDR3: CASSFSPGLAGVRVGELFF
D: TRBD2; V: TRBV6-1; CDR3: CASSEALAEETQYF
D: TRBD2; V: TRBV9; CDR3: CASSPTSGESYEQYF
D: TRBD1; V: TRBV7-9; CDR3: CASSTTGSEQYF
D: TRBD1; V: TRBV19; CDR3: CASSIEDRGYNEQFF
D: NA; V: TRBV7-2; CDR3: CASSLKQGIDTQYF